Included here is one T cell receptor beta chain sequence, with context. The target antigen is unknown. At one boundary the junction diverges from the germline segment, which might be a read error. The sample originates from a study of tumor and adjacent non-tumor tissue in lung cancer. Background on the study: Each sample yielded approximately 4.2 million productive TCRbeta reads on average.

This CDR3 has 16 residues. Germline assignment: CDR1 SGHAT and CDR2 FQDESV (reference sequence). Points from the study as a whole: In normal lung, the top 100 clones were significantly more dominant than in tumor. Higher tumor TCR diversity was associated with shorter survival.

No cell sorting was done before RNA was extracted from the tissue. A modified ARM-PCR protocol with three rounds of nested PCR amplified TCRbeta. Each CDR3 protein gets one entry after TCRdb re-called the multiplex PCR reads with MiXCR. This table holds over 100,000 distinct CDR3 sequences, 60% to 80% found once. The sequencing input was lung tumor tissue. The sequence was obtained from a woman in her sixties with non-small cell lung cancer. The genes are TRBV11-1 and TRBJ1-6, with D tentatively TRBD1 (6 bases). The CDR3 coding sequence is TGTGCCTGCAGTTACGACGGACAGTCTTATAATTCACCCCTCCACTTT. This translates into CACSYDGQSYNSPLHF.